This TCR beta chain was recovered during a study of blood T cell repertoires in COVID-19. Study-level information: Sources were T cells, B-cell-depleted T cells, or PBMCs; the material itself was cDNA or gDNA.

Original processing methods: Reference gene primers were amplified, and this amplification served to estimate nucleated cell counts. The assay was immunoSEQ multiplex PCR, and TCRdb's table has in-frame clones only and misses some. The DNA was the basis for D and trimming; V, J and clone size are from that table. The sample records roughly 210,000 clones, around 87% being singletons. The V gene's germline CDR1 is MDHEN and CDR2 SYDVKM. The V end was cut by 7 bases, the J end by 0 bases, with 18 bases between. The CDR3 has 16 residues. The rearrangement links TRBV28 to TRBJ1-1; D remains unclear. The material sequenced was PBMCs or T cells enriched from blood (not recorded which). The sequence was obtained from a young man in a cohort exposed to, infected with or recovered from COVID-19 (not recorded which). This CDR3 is CASKSGLWQMNTEAFF. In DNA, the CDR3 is TGTGCCAGCAAAAGCGGCCTCTGGCAGATGAACACTGAAGCTTTCTTT.